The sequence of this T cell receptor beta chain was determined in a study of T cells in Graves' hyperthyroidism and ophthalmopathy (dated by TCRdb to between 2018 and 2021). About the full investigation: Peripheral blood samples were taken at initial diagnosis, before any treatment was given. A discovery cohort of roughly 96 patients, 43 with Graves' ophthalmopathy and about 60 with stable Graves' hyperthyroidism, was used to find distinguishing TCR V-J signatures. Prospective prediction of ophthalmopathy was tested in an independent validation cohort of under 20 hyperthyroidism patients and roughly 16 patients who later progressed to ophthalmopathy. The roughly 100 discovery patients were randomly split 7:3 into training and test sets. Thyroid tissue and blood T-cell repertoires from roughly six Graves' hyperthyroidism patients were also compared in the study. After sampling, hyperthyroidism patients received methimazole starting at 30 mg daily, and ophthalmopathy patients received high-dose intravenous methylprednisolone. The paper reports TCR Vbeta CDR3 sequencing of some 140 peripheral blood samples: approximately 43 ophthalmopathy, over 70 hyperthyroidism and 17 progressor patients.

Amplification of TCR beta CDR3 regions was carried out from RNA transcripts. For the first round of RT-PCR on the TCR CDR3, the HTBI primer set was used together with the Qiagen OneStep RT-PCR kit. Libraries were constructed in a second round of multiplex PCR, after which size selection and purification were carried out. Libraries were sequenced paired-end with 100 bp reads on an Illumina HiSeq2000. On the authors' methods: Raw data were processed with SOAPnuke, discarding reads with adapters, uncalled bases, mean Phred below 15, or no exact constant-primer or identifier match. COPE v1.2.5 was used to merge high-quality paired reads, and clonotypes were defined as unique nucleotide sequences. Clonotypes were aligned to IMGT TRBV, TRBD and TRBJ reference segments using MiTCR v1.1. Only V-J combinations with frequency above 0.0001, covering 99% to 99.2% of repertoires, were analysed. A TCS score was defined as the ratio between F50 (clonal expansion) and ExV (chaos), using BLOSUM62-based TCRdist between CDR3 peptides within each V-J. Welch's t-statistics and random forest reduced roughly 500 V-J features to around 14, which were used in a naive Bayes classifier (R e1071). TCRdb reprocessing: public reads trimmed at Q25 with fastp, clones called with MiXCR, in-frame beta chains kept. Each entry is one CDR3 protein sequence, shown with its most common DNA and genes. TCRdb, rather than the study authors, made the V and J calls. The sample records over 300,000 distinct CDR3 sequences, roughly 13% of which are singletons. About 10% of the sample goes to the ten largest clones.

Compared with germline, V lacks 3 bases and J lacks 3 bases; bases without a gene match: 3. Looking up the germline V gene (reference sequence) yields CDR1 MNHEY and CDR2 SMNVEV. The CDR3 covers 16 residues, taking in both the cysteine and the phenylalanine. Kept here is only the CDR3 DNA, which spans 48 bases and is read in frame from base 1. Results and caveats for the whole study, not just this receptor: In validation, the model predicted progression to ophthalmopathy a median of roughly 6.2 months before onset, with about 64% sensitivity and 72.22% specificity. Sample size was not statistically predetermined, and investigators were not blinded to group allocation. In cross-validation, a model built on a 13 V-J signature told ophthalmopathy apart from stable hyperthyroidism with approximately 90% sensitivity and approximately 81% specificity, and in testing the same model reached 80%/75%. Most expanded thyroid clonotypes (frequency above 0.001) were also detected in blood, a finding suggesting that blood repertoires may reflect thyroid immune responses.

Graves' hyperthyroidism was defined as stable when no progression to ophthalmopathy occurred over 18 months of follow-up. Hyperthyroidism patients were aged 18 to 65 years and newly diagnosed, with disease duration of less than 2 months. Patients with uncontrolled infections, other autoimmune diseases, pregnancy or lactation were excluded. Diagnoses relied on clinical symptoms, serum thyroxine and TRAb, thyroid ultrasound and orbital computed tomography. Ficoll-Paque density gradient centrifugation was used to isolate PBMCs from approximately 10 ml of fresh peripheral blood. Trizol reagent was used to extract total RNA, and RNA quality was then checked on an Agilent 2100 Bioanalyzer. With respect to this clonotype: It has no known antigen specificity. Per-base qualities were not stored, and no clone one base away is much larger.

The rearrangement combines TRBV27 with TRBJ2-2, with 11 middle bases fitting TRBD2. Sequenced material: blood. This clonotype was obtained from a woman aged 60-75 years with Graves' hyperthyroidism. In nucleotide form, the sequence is TGTGCCAGCAGTTTCCGACTAGCGGGGTACACCGGGGAGCTGTTTTTT. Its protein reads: CASSFRLAGYTGELFF.